This T cell receptor (beta chain) is drawn from a study of T-cell memory formation after mild COVID-19. General study results and limits: Clones that contracted from day 15 to 85 were balanced CD4/CD8, while later expanders leaned CD4+.

Amplification by 5'RACE using constant-segment primers produced TCR alpha and TCR beta cDNA libraries that carried sample barcodes and UMIs. TCRdb re-analysed the 5' RACE reads in MiXCR, keeping a single row per CDR3 protein. The sample gives 350,000 or so distinct CDR3 sequences, more than 20% of which show up once; around 20% is in the top ten. This clonotype showed up many times. What it binds is not known. This clonotype was sampled from a man between 18 and 29 years old who had mild COVID-19 (a few samples of this study predate the infection). Cell type and time point are not known. The specimen was PBMCs or a T cell subset sorted from them (not recorded which).

This chain's CDR3 is CASTRGDPVGQETQYF. The CDR3 bases are TGTGCCAGCACCCGGGGAGATCCGGTGGGGCAAGAGACCCAGTACTTC. This chain uses TRBV12-3 or TRBV12-4 with TRBJ2-5, with D perhaps matching TRBD2 (5 bases). Trimming took 7 bases from V and 2 from J, leaving 20 bases between them. The CDR3 has 16 amino acids.